This T cell receptor beta chain was sequenced in a study of blood T cell repertoires in COVID-19 (dated by TCRdb to the early 2020s). At the level of the whole study: Samples covering the acute and convalescent phases of COVID-19 were provided by collaborators in the United States, Italy and Spain. The sample metadata nearly always contained a de-identified subject ID, COVID-19 status, age in years and sex. Samples were obtained from the ongoing ImmuneRACE study (first 160 participants) and from over 1,000 subjects provided by 6 global collaborators. The repertoires were released in a freely available public database intended as a resource for research on the immune response to SARS-CoV-2. The dataset comprised deeply sampled blood TCRbeta repertoires from subjects exposed to, actively infected with, or recovered from COVID-19. The prospective study material was composed of cDNA or gDNA derived from T cells, B-cell-depleted T cells, or PBMCs. Where available, HLA class I and class II types were taken from metadata supplied by the sample provider and were not determined by assay-based typing.

Each collaborating institution followed its own protocols to collect whole blood in K2EDTA tubes. For TCRbeta analysis, collaborator samples were shipped as frozen whole blood, as isolated PBMCs, or as DNA extracted from either sample type. This clone was seen once. Its target antigen remains unknown. No base-level quality is on record; no much larger clone is a single base apart. The study at large found these results: Clinical and demographic metadata were provided uncurated, with the amount varying by source and participant.

V is cut back by 6 bases and J by 2 bases, with 25 bases in the junction unmatched. Measured from the cysteine to the phenylalanine, the CDR3 is 21 residues long. The read is trimmed to its CDR3 DNA, 63 bases read in frame from base 1. CDR1 MNHEY and CDR2 SMNVEV were looked up in the germline V gene (reference sequence). TCRbeta CDR3 regions were amplified from genomic DNA using the immunoSEQ Assay, a bias-controlled multiplex PCR. The paper's data handling went like this. The number of nucleated cells in each sample was estimated by amplification of reference gene primers within the assay. Sequence reads were collapsed and filtered to measure the absolute abundance of every unique TCRbeta CDR3 rearrangement. Productive Simpson clonality was computed per sample as the square root of Simpson's diversity index over productive rearrangements. TCRdb obtained this table from immuneACCESS and retained in-frame rearrangements with V and J assigned. These tables miss some clones; where compared with another copy, unresolved V genes account for less than half of the shortfall, and the remainder is unexplained. V, J and clone size are taken as reported in that table, and D and trimming were inferred from the DNA itself. For this sample the table gives around 58,000 clones, of which over 80% were detected only once. Of the sample, approximately 5% is held by the ten largest clones.

Sequenced input: peripheral blood. The chain uses TRBV27 and TRBJ2-5; TRBD1 aligns with 9 central bases. The sequence was obtained from a human donor in a cohort sampled during active COVID-19. The DNA sequence is as follows: TGTGCCAGCAGCCCAGTGGGGTTCTTGTCCGCGACAGGGGGTACTCAAGAGACCCAGTACTTC. The encoded protein is CASSPVGFLSATGGTQETQYF.